Presented here are 22 T cell receptor beta chains from one specimen sequenced in a study of T-cell memory formation after mild COVID-19. TCRdb reprocessed the 5' RACE reads with MiXCR, giving one entry per CDR3 protein. The sample includes about 290,000 distinct CDR3 sequences, about 15% of them seen just once. The sequencing input was PBMCs or a T cell subset sorted from them (not recorded which). These receptor sequences come from a man aged 18 to 30 who had mild COVID-19 (a few samples of this study predate the infection). Cell type and time point are not known.

The rearrangement links TRBV7-2 to TRBJ1-1, with 7 nucleotides matching TRBD1. Germline CDR1 SGHTA, CDR2 FQGNSA. V lost 2 bases to trimming and J lost 7 bases; unmatched junction nucleotides: 4. The CDR3 is made up of 13 amino acids. The CDR3 loop is CASSLRGLGEAFF. CDR3 nucleotide sequence: TGTGCCAGCAGCTTAAGGGGGCTGGGTGAAGCTTTCTTT.

This clonotype came up a few times. The gene calls are TRBV7-3 and TRBJ2-5; D is perhaps TRBD2 (5 bases). The germline V gene has CDR1 SGHTA and CDR2 FQGTGA. V shed 11 bases and J shed 2 bases, with 18 bases lying between them. The CDR3 extends over 14 amino acids. The CDR3 protein is CADLRVRDQETQYF. In DNA, the CDR3 is TGTGCCGACCTGCGGGTTCGGGATCAAGAGACCCAGTACTTC.

This clonotype was observed at least ten times. V is TRBV20-1 and J is TRBJ2-5, with 15 bases identical to TRBD2. The length of the CDR3 is 14 residues. V was clipped by 6 bases and J by 5 bases; unmatched bases: 4. Germline V gene data show CDR1 as DFQATT and CDR2 as SNEGSKA (reference sequence). The chain's CDR3 is CSATGTSGGETQYF. The CDR3 coding sequence is TGCAGTGCAACCGGGACTAGCGGGGGGGAGACCCAGTACTTC.

This clonotype has more than one count but fewer than ten. CDR3 nucleotides: TGTGCCAGCAGCCTGACAGGGGGCAGTGAAAAACTGTTTTTT. This sequence encodes CASSLTGGSEKLFF. The chain employs TRBV28 and TRBJ1-4, with 10 bases identical to TRBD1. J gave up 7 bases and V 6 bases, and 5 bases lay outside the gene matches. There are 14 residues in the CDR3. Looked up from germline, CDR1 is MDHEN and CDR2 is SYDVKM.

The chain recombines TRBV7-2 with TRBJ1-2; the D is unclear. The CDR3 consists of 11 residues. CDR1 is SGHTA, CDR2 FQGNSA, per germline. With 8 bases removed from V and 7 bases from J, the gap between germline ends came to 11 bases. CDR3: CASLGSSGYTF. CDR3 bases: TGTGCCAGCTTAGGGAGTTCTGGCTACACCTTC.

The table lists this clonotype with a few counts. The CDR3 DNA sequence: TGTGCCAGCAGCTCAGGGACTAGCGGAAGCTCCTACGAGCAGTACGTC. As protein: CASSSGTSGSSYEQYV. V is TRBV7-6 and J is TRBJ2-7, with 11 bases aligning to TRBD2. This CDR3 is 16 amino acids long. V was clipped by 4 bases and J by 0 bases; unmatched bases: 5. Germline lookup yields CDR1 SGHVS and CDR2 FNYEAQ.

The V call is TRBV7-2, the J call TRBJ2-6, with 10 bases lining up with TRBD1. The V segment lost 11 bases and the J segment 0 bases; nucleotides outside the gene matches: 13. The germline V gene encodes CDR1 SGHTA and CDR2 FQGNSA. The CDR3 is 18 residues long. CDR3 sequence (DNA): TGTGCCGGTCCAGTTGTGTGGACAGGGGGCTCTGGGGCCAACGTCCTGACTTTC. Its protein product is CAGPVVWTGGSGANVLTF.

This clonotype was seen ten or more times. The rearrangement joins TRBV6-2 or TRBV6-3 to TRBJ2-5, with 9 nucleotides matching TRBD2. The CDR3 covers 14 residues. CDR1 MNHEY and CDR2 SVGEGT come from the germline V gene. The V and J ends lost 6 bases and 2 bases, in that order; junction bases with no gene match: 4. CDR3 loop: CASSRGGGQETQYF. CDR3 DNA: TGTGCCAGCAGCCGCGGGGGGGGACAAGAGACCCAGTACTTC.

This clonotype was counted at least ten times. The chain uses TRBV5-1 and TRBJ1-1; D not certain. Trimming removed 4 bases from V and 0 bases from J, with 16 bases in between. This CDR3 contains 16 residues. Germline V gene sequence: CDR1 SGHRS, CDR2 YFSETQ. Here the CDR3 reads CASSPLSGGLNTEAFF. Written as DNA, the CDR3 is TGCGCCAGCAGCCCCCTCAGCGGCGGGCTGAACACTGAAGCTTTCTTT.

This clonotype occurred a few times. The V gene is TRBV11-2, the J gene TRBJ2-4, with 9 nucleotides matching TRBD2. V lost 0 bases, J lost 2 bases, and 2 bases stayed unmatched. The length of the CDR3 is 16 residues. Germline CDR1 reads SGHAT; CDR2 reads FQNNGV. The DNA for the CDR3 is TGTGCCAGCAGCTTAGAGCGGGGGGGAACCAAAAACATTCAGTACTTC. Translation gives CASSLERGGTKNIQYF. Combining the CDR3 with reference TRBV11-2 and TRBJ2-4 gives the whole variable domain EAGVAQSPRYKIIEKRQSVAFWCNPISGHATLYWYQQILGQGPKLLIQFQNNGVVDDSQLPKDRFSAERLKGVDSTLKIQPAKLEDSAVYLCASSLERGGTKNIQYFGAGTRLSVL.

This clonotype occurred a few times. The rearrangement joins TRBV4-2 to TRBJ2-2; TRBD2 matches 7 bases. Germline CDR1 is LGHNA and CDR2 is YNFKEQ. The CDR3 has 15 amino acids. J was trimmed by 1 base and V by 4 bases; bases with no gene match: 3. DNA of the CDR3: TGTGCCAGCAGCCGTCCGGGGGGGAACACCGGGGAGCTGTTTTTT. Translating gives CASSRPGGNTGELFF.

The chain uses TRBV7-3 and TRBJ2-1; TRBD2 matches at 14 bases. Trimming at V came to 5 bases and at J to 10 bases, leaving 7 bases not matched to a gene. The CDR3 is 15 residues long. Per the germline V gene, CDR1 is SGHTA and CDR2 is FQGTGA. The CDR3 spells CASSATGTSGGEQFF. The CDR3 bases are TGTGCCAGCAGCGCAACCGGGACTAGCGGGGGAGAGCAGTTCTTC.

This clonotype was found a few times. V is TRBV25-1 and J is TRBJ2-7; 13 positions match TRBD2. Germline V gives CDR1 MGHDK, CDR2 SYGVNS. The CDR3 sequence is 14 residues long. Trimming cost V 4 bases and J 5 bases; bases outside gene matches: 2. The CDR3 reads CASSGGLAGNEQYF. The CDR3 nucleotides read TGTGCCAGCAGTGGGGGACTAGCGGGGAACGAGCAGTACTTC.

This clonotype was counted at least ten times. This chain links TRBV5-1 with TRBJ2-7, with TRBD1 identical over 8 bases. V gave up 4 bases and J gave up 2 bases; unmatched junction bases: 8. Germline-derived CDR1 and CDR2 are SGHRS and YFSETQ. The CDR3 runs 15 residues. Here the CDR3 reads CASSLLTGETYEQYF. CDR3 nucleotides: TGCGCCAGCAGCCTACTGACAGGGGAAACCTACGAGCAGTACTTC.

The chain recombines TRBV5-4 with TRBJ1-2; TRBD1 is a possible D gene (5 bases). There are 15 residues in the CDR3. CDR1 SGHNT and CDR2 YYREEE come from the germline V gene (reference sequence). V lost 2 bases and J 8 bases, leaving 19 bases between the germline ends. The CDR3 sequence is CASSFGAENPVGYTF. As DNA, the CDR3 is TGTGCCAGCAGCTTTGGGGCAGAAAATCCCGTCGGCTACACCTTC.

This clonotype has only a few counts. The chain uses TRBV3-1 and TRBJ1-1; TRBD1 matches at 7 bases. In germline, CDR1 is LGHDT, CDR2 YNNKEL (reference sequence). Trimming removed 4 bases from V and 6 bases from J; junction bases left unmatched: 11. This CDR3 is 15 amino acids long. The CDR3 DNA follows: TGTGCCAGCAGCCTTACGGGGACAGAGGATTCTGAAGCTTTCTTT. It specifies CASSLTGTEDSEAFF.

This chain uses TRBV2 with TRBJ2-7; the D gene could be TRBD1 or TRBD2 (5 bases each). The germline V gene has CDR1 SNHLY and CDR2 FYNNEI. Between the trimmed V and J ends, which lost 4 bases and 2 bases, there was a span of 9 bases. The CDR3 loop spans 13 amino acids. DNA for the CDR3: TGTGCCAGCAGTGGGGGACGGACCTACGAGCAGTACGTC. Translating gives CASSGGRTYEQYV.

The V call is TRBV5-1, the J call TRBJ2-3; 7 nucleotides align to TRBD1. This CDR3 contains 14 residues. Germline V CDR1 and CDR2: SGHRS, YFSETQ. V lost 3 bases and J lost 4; bases outside the gene matches: 5. CDR3 in DNA: TGCGCCAGCAGCTCAGGGGGTACCCCAGATACGCAGTATTTT. This codes for CASSSGGTPDTQYF.

This clonotype was counted between two and nine times. The chain employs TRBV20-1 and TRBJ2-3; a possible D gene is TRBD2 (5 bases). The CDR3 contains 14 residues. Between the trimmed V and J ends, which lost 0 bases and 6 bases, there was a span of 13 bases. Germline V gene lookup returns CDR1 DFQATT and CDR2 SNEGSKA (reference sequence). The DNA of the CDR3 is TGCAGTGCTAGAGAAGGGAGCCACCTGGATACGCAGTATTTT. Encoded protein: CSAREGSHLDTQYF.

The table lists this clonotype with a few counts. The J gene is TRBJ1-2, the V gene TRBV6-6; D is possibly TRBD1 (5 bases). The CDR3 runs to 14 residues. V lost 4 bases, J lost 8 bases, and 17 bases lay in between. Germline V gene data show CDR1 as MNHNY and CDR2 as SVGAGI (reference sequence). The CDR3 DNA reads as TGTGCCAGCAGTTCCGCCGGGGGAATAGACGGCTACACCTTC. It is translated as CASSSAGGIDGYTF.

This clonotype has at least ten counts. The chain carries TRBV5-1 and TRBJ2-3, with a tentative D call TRBD1 (6 bases). The germline V and J ends were trimmed by 4 bases and 6 bases, with 12 bases remaining between them. The germline V gene encodes CDR1 SGHRS and CDR2 YFSETQ. The CDR3 loop spans 13 amino acids. DNA for the CDR3: TGCGCCAGCAGCCGACAGGATGGGGATACGCAGTATTTT. Amino acid sequence: CASSRQDGDTQYF. The full variable domain, rest sourced from reference TRBV5-1 and TRBJ2-3, is KAGVTQTPRYLIKTRGQQVTLSCSPISGHRSVSWYQQTPGQGLQFLFEYFSETQRNKGNFPGRFSGRQFSNSRSEMNVSTLELGDSALYLCASSRQDGDTQYFGPGTRLTVL.

V is TRBV6-2 or TRBV6-3 and J is TRBJ1-5; no clear D. The germline V gene has CDR1 MNHEY and CDR2 SVGEGT. This CDR3 is 16 amino acids long. Trimming took 0 bases from V and 0 from J, leaving 9 bases between them. CDR3 coding DNA: TGTGCCAGCAGTTACTCGAACGCTTATAGCAATCAGCCCCAGCATTTT. Protein: CASSYSNAYSNQPQHF.